Presented here are 9 T cell receptor beta chains from one specimen sequenced in a study of T cell therapy after organ transplantation. No antigen has been identified for these receptors. Profiling relied on immunoSEQ multiplex PCR, and the TCRdb table lists in-frame clones only, not all of them. The sample yields 1,500 to 2,000 clones, more than 75% seen once. Sequenced here: CD8+ T cells from blood, sampled before autologous CMV-specific T cell therapy. Receptors originate from a human patient who had received a solid organ transplant and had CMV disease.

The rearrangement joins TRBV11-2 to TRBJ2-5; D gene ambiguous. Germline CDR1 is SGHAT and CDR2 is FQNNGV. Trimming removed 1 base from V and 5 bases from J, with 5 bases in between. This CDR3 comprises 12 residues. The CDR3 here is CASSLGVETQYF. CDR3 bases: TGTGCCAGCAGCTTAGGAGTTGAGACCCAGTACTTC.

This chain joins TRBV6-1 and TRBJ2-7; no firm D call. CDR1 and CDR2 (germline): MNHNS, SASEGT. There are 13 residues in the CDR3. Trimming cost V 3 bases and J 5 bases, with 11 bases left between them. CDR3: CASSEVGFDEQYF. The DNA of the CDR3 is TGTGCCAGCAGTGAGGTAGGGTTTGACGAGCAGTACTTC.

This chain links TRBV29-1 with TRBJ1-2; D is perhaps TRBD1 (5 bases). The CDR3 is 14 residues long. V was pared by 2 bases and J by 1 base, with 11 bases between. CDR1 is SQVTM and CDR2 is ANQGSEA in the germline V gene. This CDR3 reads CSVESMGRNYGYTF. CDR3 nucleotide sequence: TGCAGCGTTGAATCGATGGGACGTAACTATGGCTACACCTTC.

This clone was counted between two and nine times. The junction differs from germline at one of its ends, possibly a read error. The rearrangement uses TRBV7-2 and TRBJ1-1; 9 bases line up with TRBD1. The CDR3 is 14 amino acids. From germline, CDR1 is SGHTA and CDR2 FQGNSA. CDR3 sequence: CGSTGGFPWAEAFF. In nucleotides, the CDR3 is TGTGGCAGCACAGGGGGCTTTCCTTGGGCTGAAGCTTTCTTT.

This clone was observed once. The J gene is TRBJ2-5, the V gene TRBV25-1, with D unresolved. Trimming removed 3 bases from V and 1 base from J, with 3 bases in between. The germline CDR1 and CDR2 sequences are MGHDK and SYGVNS. The CDR3 consists of 12 residues. The CDR3 spells CASSDSQETQYF. CDR3 bases: TGTGCCAGCAGTGACAGCCAAGAGACCCAGTACTTC.

The chain uses TRBV27 and TRBJ2-1, with 7 bases matching TRBD1. The junction had 4 bases not matched to a gene; V was cut back by 3 bases and J by 2 bases. Germline assignment: CDR1 MNHEY and CDR2 SMNVEV (reference sequence). The CDR3 is made up of 15 amino acids. In nucleotides, the CDR3 is TGTGCCAGCAGTTTCGGACAGGTCCCCTACAATGAGCAGTTCTTC. Residues: CASSFGQVPYNEQFF.

The V call is TRBV6-9, the J call TRBJ1-5; TRBD1 is a possible D gene (6 bases). CDR3 length equals 15 residues. Trimming pared 4 bases from V and 2 bases from J, leaving 12 bases between. CDR1 is MNHGY, CDR2 SVAAGI, per germline. DNA for the CDR3: TGTGCCAGCAGTTCTACAGGGAACGGCAATCAGCCCCAGCATTTT. Protein product: CASSSTGNGNQPQHF.

The V call is TRBV7-2, the J call TRBJ2-1, with D tentatively TRBD1 (6 bases). This CDR3 comprises 15 residues. Between the trimmed V and J ends, which lost 4 bases and 4 bases, there was a span of 14 bases. CDR1 is SGHTA and CDR2 is FQGNSA in the germline V gene. The CDR3 reads CASSSTWGRYNEQFF. DNA for the CDR3: TGTGCCAGCAGCTCAACGTGGGGGCGTTACAATGAGCAGTTCTTC.

V usage is TRBV19 and J usage is TRBJ2-7; 10 bases line up with TRBD1. CDR1 LNHDA and CDR2 SQIVND come from the germline V gene (reference sequence). V was clipped by 7 bases and J by 7 bases; unmatched bases: 10. The CDR3 has 14 amino acids. The CDR3 sequence is CASKAGTGVWEQYF. The CDR3 DNA reads as TGTGCCAGTAAGGCCGGGACAGGGGTATGGGAGCAGTACTTC. Full variable domain (missing parts from reference TRBV19 and TRBJ2-7): DGGITQSPKYLFRKEGQNVTLSCEQNLNHDAMYWYRQDPGQGLRLIYYSQIVNDFQKGDIAEGYSVSREKKESFPLTVTSAQKNPTAFYLCASKAGTGVWEQYFGPGTRLTVT.